The 24 T cell receptor beta chains below all came from one sample that was sequenced in a study of regulatory T cells (dated by TCRdb to about 2018). These receptors have no known antigen. The research as a whole found: Enrichment for hydrophobic residues at CDR3 positions 6 and 7 was found in conventional CD4+ T cells from CD3G-deficient patients, suggesting more self-reactive specificities.

Libraries came from the immunoSEQ multiplex PCR assay. In the multiplex PCR, 52 forward TRBV primers and 13 reverse TRBJ primers were used, and assay-based and computational corrections were applied for amplification bias. TCRdb retrieved this table from immuneACCESS and kept in-frame rearrangements only. Not all clones are present; in checked studies, unresolved V genes account for under half, and no reason is known for the remainder. A total of 25,000 to 40,000 clones appear in this sample, about 93% of them only once. Around 0.94% of the sample is in the top ten clones. The material sequenced was conventional CD4+ T cells sorted from blood. The receptor set was obtained from a child younger than 10 with CD3G deficiency.

The chain recombines TRBV28 with TRBJ1-1; D may be TRBD1 (6 bases). Germline CDR1 and CDR2: MDHEN and SYDVKM. This CDR3 is built from 11 residues. V gave up 2 bases and J gave up 11 bases, with 9 bases separating them. In nucleotides, the CDR3 is TGTGCCAGCAGTTTAGAGGGGGTTGCTTTCTTT. It codes for CASSLEGVAFF. The full variable domain, its missing parts supplied by reference TRBV28 and TRBJ1-1, is DVKVTQSSRYLVKRTGEKVFLECVQDMDHENMFWYRQDPGLGLRLIYFSYDVKMKEKGDIPEGYSVSREKKERFSLILESASTNQTSMYLCASSLEGVAFFGQGTRLTVV.

V gene TRBV6-1 combines with J gene TRBJ1-2, with TRBD1 as a possible D gene (6 bases). V was pared by 3 bases and J by 8 bases, with 19 bases between. This CDR3 contains 15 residues. Germline V CDR1 and CDR2: MNHNS, SASEGT. For the CDR3, the DNA is TGTGCCAGCAGTGACTACAGTATGGGGGCACGGGGCTACACCTTC. Translated: CASSDYSMGARGYTF.

The chain uses TRBV19 and TRBJ1-5; D may be TRBD1 (6 bases). Between the trimmed V and J ends, which lost 3 bases and 7 bases, there was a span of 13 bases. Germline CDR1 and CDR2: LNHDA and SQIVND (reference sequence). CDR3 length: 14 residues. The CDR3 DNA follows: TGTGCCAGTAGTATGCCAGGGGCGGCCCAGCCCCAGCATTTT. Its translation: CASSMPGAAQPQHF.

The rearrangement uses TRBV28 and TRBJ2-7; the match to TRBD1 covers 7 bases. Germline CDR1 and CDR2: MDHEN and SYDVKM. V lost 5 bases, J lost 3 bases, and 10 bases stayed unmatched. The CDR3 is 15 amino acids. In DNA, the CDR3 is TGTGCCAGCAGTCCATCACTGGGACAGAACTACGAGCAGTACTTC. It is translated as CASSPSLGQNYEQYF.

This clone has a single count. This sequence joins TRBV4-1 and TRBJ2-7; maybe TRBD2 (6 bases). The length of the CDR3 is 15 residues. Germline V gives CDR1 MGHRA, CDR2 YSYEKL. V was cut by 2 bases and J by 3 bases, with 14 bases left in between. The DNA of the CDR3 is TGCGCCAGCAGCCAAATTATAGCGGAGGGCTACGAGCAGTACTTC. Protein sequence: CASSQIIAEGYEQYF.

The V call is TRBV5-1, the J call TRBJ2-7; D tentatively reads TRBD1 or TRBD2 (5 bases each). The germline V and J ends were trimmed by 4 bases and 5 bases, with 10 bases remaining between them. This CDR3 contains 12 residues. Germline V gene data show CDR1 as SGHRS and CDR2 as YFSETQ. The CDR3 DNA sequence: TGCGCCAGCAGCCGGGACGGGAACGAGCAGTACTTC. Translating gives CASSRDGNEQYF.

This clone was counted once. V usage is TRBV19 and J usage is TRBJ2-6; D unresolved. CDR1 and CDR2 from the germline V gene are LNHDA and SQIVND (reference sequence). The CDR3 loop spans 16 amino acids. V lost 3 bases and J 0 bases, leaving 9 bases between the germline ends. CDR3 in amino acids: CASSIRAHSGANVLTF. The CDR3 region has the DNA TGTGCCAGTAGTATTCGGGCCCACTCTGGGGCCAACGTCCTGACTTTC.

This chain joins TRBV11-2 and TRBJ1-4, with D maybe TRBD1 (6 bases). The CDR3 runs 16 residues. CDR1 is SGHAT and CDR2 is FQNNGV in the germline V gene. Between the trimmed V and J ends, which lost 6 bases and 3 bases, there was a span of 17 bases. The CDR3 loop reads CASSLQGGRANEKLFF. CDR3 bases: TGTGCCAGCAGTCTACAGGGAGGGCGAGCTAATGAAAAACTGTTTTTT.

The CDR3 region is CASKPLGTENTEAFF. CDR3 DNA: TGTGCCAGCAAGCCCCTCGGGACAGAGAACACTGAAGCTTTCTTT. This chain links TRBV28 with TRBJ1-1; 7 bases map to TRBD1. V dropped 7 bases and J dropped 1; count of bases not matched to a gene: 9. The CDR3 totals 15 residues. Germline V gene data show CDR1 as MDHEN and CDR2 as SYDVKM. The full variable domain, its missing parts supplied by reference TRBV28 and TRBJ1-1, is DVKVTQSSRYLVKRTGEKVFLECVQDMDHENMFWYRQDPGLGLRLIYFSYDVKMKEKGDIPEGYSVSREKKERFSLILESASTNQTSMYLCASKPLGTENTEAFFGQGTRLTVV.

The V gene is TRBV5-1, the J gene TRBJ2-7, with 11 bases identical to TRBD2. This CDR3 has 17 amino acids. Germline-derived CDR1 and CDR2 are SGHRS and YFSETQ. V shed 1 base and J 6 bases; nucleotides not matched to a gene: 12. For the CDR3, the DNA is TGCGCCAGCAGCTTGAATAGCGGGAGGGCCTCGGTCACCGAGCAGTACTTC. Translation gives CASSLNSGRASVTEQYF.

This chain joins TRBV28 and TRBJ1-2; unclear D gene. The CDR3 length is 16 residues. The germline gives CDR1 MDHEN, CDR2 SYDVKM. V lost 6 bases and J lost 1, with 18 bases in between. CDR3 protein: CASRSGLPTINYGYTF. The DNA of the CDR3 is TGTGCCAGCAGATCGGGCCTCCCCACTATTAACTATGGCTACACCTTC.

The V gene is TRBV5-1, the J gene TRBJ1-2; 7 nucleotides align to TRBD1. The germline V gene encodes CDR1 SGHRS and CDR2 YFSETQ. The V segment lost 5 bases and the J segment 3 bases; nucleotides outside the gene matches: 4. The length of the CDR3 is 13 residues. The CDR3 spells CASRPGGDYGYTF. CDR3 in DNA: TGCGCCAGCAGGCCAGGGGGGGACTATGGCTACACCTTC.

This chain's CDR3 is CASSFDRDGYTF. CDR3 DNA sequence: TGCGCCAGCAGCTTCGACAGGGACGGCTACACCTTC. The rearrangement links TRBV5-1 to TRBJ1-2, with TRBD1 matching over 7 bases. CDR3 length: 12 amino acids. Germline assignment: CDR1 SGHRS and CDR2 YFSETQ. V lost 2 bases to trimming and J lost 8 bases; unmatched junction nucleotides: 3.

V usage is TRBV30 and J usage is TRBJ2-7; 8 bases map to TRBD2. In germline, CDR1 is GTSNPN, CDR2 SVGIG (reference sequence). CDR3 size: 14 residues. V was clipped by 0 bases and J by 4 bases; unmatched bases: 5. The CDR3: CAWSVGGRRYEQYF. The CDR3 nucleotides read TGTGCCTGGAGTGTAGGCGGGAGGAGGTACGAGCAGTACTTC.

The gene calls are TRBV7-9 and TRBJ2-3, with D hard to call. Trimming pared 5 bases from V and 4 bases from J, leaving 7 bases between. Germline CDR1 and CDR2: SEHNR and FQNEAQ (reference sequence). There are 12 residues in the CDR3. CDR3 nucleotides: TGTGCCAGCAGCCAGGTTGCAGATACGCAGTATTTT. As protein: CASSQVADTQYF. Using reference TRBV7-9 and TRBJ2-3 for the parts outside the CDR3, the full variable domain is DTGVSQNPRHKITKRGQNVTFRCDPISEHNRLYWYRQTLGQGPEFLTYFQNEAQLEKSRLLSDRFSAERPKGSFSTLEIQRTEQGDSAMYLCASSQVADTQYFGPGTRLTVL.

This sequence joins TRBV9 and TRBJ2-7, with TRBD1 matching over 8 bases. CDR3 length: 16 amino acids. V was clipped by 0 bases and J by 2 bases; unmatched bases: 7. Looked up from germline, CDR1 is SGDLS and CDR2 is YYNGEE. Here the CDR3 reads CASSVVWDRKPYEQYF. For the CDR3, the DNA is TGTGCCAGCAGCGTAGTTTGGGACAGGAAGCCCTACGAGCAGTACTTC.

The genes are TRBV28 and TRBJ2-1; TRBD2 aligns across 9 bases. After removal of 9 bases from V and 9 bases from J, the junction contained 12 bases not matched to a gene. Germline V gives CDR1 MDHEN, CDR2 SYDVKM. This CDR3 comprises 14 residues. The chain's CDR3 is CASGRPTSGREQFF. Here the CDR3 DNA reads TGTGCCAGTGGCCGACCCACTAGCGGGCGTGAGCAGTTCTTC.

This clone was counted once. The chain recombines TRBV28 with TRBJ2-3; D unresolved. V gave up 5 bases and J gave up 5 bases, with 8 bases separating them. This CDR3 is built from 12 residues. Germline-derived CDR1 and CDR2 are MDHEN and SYDVKM. CDR3 region: CASSAPGDTQYF. DNA of the CDR3: TGTGCCAGCAGTGCTCCGGGAGATACGCAGTATTTT.

This sequence joins TRBV28 and TRBJ1-1; tentatively, D is TRBD1 (5 bases). Per germline, CDR1 MDHEN and CDR2 SYDVKM. Trimming stripped 10 bases from V and 1 base from J, with 10 bases between. This CDR3 region has 12 residues. CDR3 loop: CAIQGTNTEAFF. CDR3 nucleotide sequence: TGTGCCATCCAGGGAACGAACACTGAAGCTTTCTTT.

The chain joins TRBV6-6 to TRBJ1-2; TRBD1 is a possible D gene (5 bases). Germline lookup yields CDR1 MNHNY and CDR2 SVGAGI (reference sequence). V lost 5 bases to trimming and J lost 4 bases, with 8 bases between them. The CDR3 contains 12 residues. CDR3 residues: CASSPGSYGYTF. CDR3 DNA sequence: TGTGCCAGCAGTCCAGGGTCCTATGGCTACACCTTC.

The chain carries TRBV5-1 and TRBJ2-5; D may be TRBD1 (6 bases). This CDR3 spans 14 amino acids. Trimming removed 4 bases at V and 2 bases at J, with 12 bases between. Germline CDR1 SGHRS, CDR2 YFSETQ. The CDR3 loop reads CASSKQGEQETQYF. The CDR3 DNA sequence: TGCGCCAGCAGCAAACAGGGAGAACAAGAGACCCAGTACTTC.

The chain links TRBV28 to TRBJ2-4; TRBD1 is a possible D gene (7 bases). Germline CDR1 is MDHEN and CDR2 is SYDVKM. The CDR3 runs 17 residues. Trimming removed 5 bases from V and 0 bases from J, with 17 bases in between. The chain's CDR3 is CASSLRGAGGAKNIQYF. The CDR3 region has the DNA TGTGCCAGCAGTCTAAGGGGGGCAGGGGGAGCCAAAAACATTCAGTACTTC.

The CDR3 is CASSLHAVVYNEQFF. The CDR3 DNA reads as TGTGCCAGCAGTTTGCATGCGGTGGTCTACAATGAGCAGTTCTTC. This sequence joins TRBV28 and TRBJ2-1; D call uncertain. The V and J ends lost 3 bases and 3 bases respectively, with 12 bases between them. This CDR3 comprises 15 residues. From germline, CDR1 is MDHEN and CDR2 SYDVKM.

The chain combines TRBV6-1 with TRBJ2-6, with D unclear. Deletions cut 3 bases from V and 3 bases from J, with 9 bases between. The V gene's germline CDR1 is MNHNS and CDR2 SASEGT. The length of the CDR3 is 15 residues. In DNA form, the CDR3 reads TGTGCCAGCAGTGAGGCACAATTTGGGGCCAACGTCCTGACTTTC. Protein: CASSEAQFGANVLTF.